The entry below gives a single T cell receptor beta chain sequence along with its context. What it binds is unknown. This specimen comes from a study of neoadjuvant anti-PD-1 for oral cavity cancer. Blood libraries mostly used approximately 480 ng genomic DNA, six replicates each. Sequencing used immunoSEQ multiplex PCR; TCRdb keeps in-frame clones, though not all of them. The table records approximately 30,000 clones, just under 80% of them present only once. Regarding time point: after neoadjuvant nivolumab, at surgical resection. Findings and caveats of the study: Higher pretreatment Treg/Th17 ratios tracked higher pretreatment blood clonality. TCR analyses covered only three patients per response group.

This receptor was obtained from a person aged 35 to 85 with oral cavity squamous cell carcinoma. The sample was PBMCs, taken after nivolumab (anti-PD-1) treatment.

CDR3 sequence (DNA): TGTGCCAGCAGTATTCCCTCCGGTGGCTACACCTTC. Translation gives CASSIPSGGYTF. This chain links TRBV28 with TRBJ1-2; D is ambiguous. V lost 5 bases, J lost 7 bases, and 11 bases lay in between. This CDR3 is built from 12 residues. CDR1 is MDHEN and CDR2 is SYDVKM in the germline V gene.